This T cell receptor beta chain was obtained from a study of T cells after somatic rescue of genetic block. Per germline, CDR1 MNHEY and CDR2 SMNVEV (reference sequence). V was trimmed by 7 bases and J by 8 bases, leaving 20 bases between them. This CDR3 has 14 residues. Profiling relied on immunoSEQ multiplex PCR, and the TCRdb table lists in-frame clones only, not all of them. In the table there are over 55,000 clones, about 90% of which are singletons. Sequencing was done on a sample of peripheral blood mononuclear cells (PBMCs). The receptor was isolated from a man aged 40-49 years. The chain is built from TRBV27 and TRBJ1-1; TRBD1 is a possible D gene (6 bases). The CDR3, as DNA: TGTGCCAGCACCCGACGGGACGCCGACAGGGAAGCTTTCTTT. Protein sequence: CASTRRDADREAFF.